This T cell receptor (beta chain) came from a study of neoadjuvant nivolumab and ipilimumab in lung cancer. Study-wide results and limits: TCR receptors were sequenced in few samples.

Clones were sequenced by immunoSEQ multiplex PCR, and TCRdb holds only the in-frame ones, with some missing. The data contain fewer than 40,000 clones, about 88% of them singletons. The germline gives CDR1 MGHRA, CDR2 YSYEKL. The V and J ends lost 0 bases and 0 bases respectively, with 8 bases between them. CDR3 size: 15 residues. This clone was seen a few times. The antigen is unknown. The chain carries TRBV4-1 and TRBJ1-1; no reliable D call. The clonotype originates from an adult with non-small cell lung cancer. The sequenced sample was peripheral blood, obtained before neoadjuvant nivolumab, alone or with ipilimumab. The CDR3 sequence is CASSQETDMNTEAFF. CDR3 sequence (DNA): TGCGCCAGCAGCCAAGAAACCGACATGAACACTGAAGCTTTCTTT.